This T cell receptor (beta chain) was observed in a study of T cell repertoires in cytomegalovirus infection. TCRdb recomputed calls from the reads with MiXCR, one row per CDR3 protein. The profile shows roughly 600,000 distinct CDR3 sequences, approximately 24% of them singletons. A remark on this clonotype: The junction and the germline gene differ at one end; a read error may be behind it.

Germline V lookup: CDR1 WSHSY, CDR2 SAAADI. The CDR3 runs to 16 residues. This sequence was found in a human donor in good health (CMV status not recorded). Some clones in this sample may be carry-over from other donors' samples. The specimen was CD8+ T cells from PBMCs. The V gene is TRBV10-2, the J gene TRBJ2-5; D call uncertain. CDR3 bases: TGCGCCAGCAGTGAGCGAAAGACCCCTTACCAGGAGACCCAGTACTTC. Protein sequence: CASSERKTPYQETQYF.